Presented here are 24 T cell receptor beta chains from one specimen sequenced in a study of T-cell reconstitution after alpha-beta-depleted transplantation in children. Unique molecular identifiers featured in how the TCRbeta library was prepared. Using its own MiXCR run on the PCR reads, TCRdb lists one record per CDR3 protein. The sample lists 400,000 to 550,000 distinct CDR3 sequences, over 9.5% seen once, with around 2% in the top ten. The sequences come from PBMCs, collected before TCRalphabeta/CD19-depleted stem cell transplant. The receptors stem from a child younger than 10 with inherited bone marrow failure, due to receive a stem cell transplant.

This clonotype was seen at least ten times. The V gene is TRBV7-9, the J gene TRBJ2-1; TRBD1 agrees at 9 bases. Losses at the gene ends were 6 bases for V and 2 bases for J; bases not matched to a gene: 8. Germline lookup yields CDR1 SEHNR and CDR2 FQNEAQ (reference sequence). This CDR3 has 16 amino acids. CDR3: CASSPAGTGPYNEQFF. The DNA of the CDR3 is TGTGCCAGCAGTCCTGCCGGGACAGGGCCCTACAATGAGCAGTTCTTC.

This clonotype has a count of ten or more. The chain carries TRBV6-2 or TRBV6-3 and TRBJ2-4; TRBD2 agrees at 8 bases. This CDR3 spans 17 amino acids. After removal of 2 bases from V and 5 bases from J, the junction contained 11 bases not matched to a gene. Looked up from germline, CDR1 is MNHEY and CDR2 is SVGEGT. The CDR3: CASSYVREEGSQNIQYF. DNA for the CDR3: TGTGCCAGCAGTTACGTGCGGGAGGAGGGATCCCAAAACATTCAGTACTTC.

This clonotype was counted ten times or more. One end of the junction fails to match germline, which may point to a read error. This chain links TRBV25-1 with TRBJ2-2, with TRBD2 as a possible D gene (5 bases). The CDR3 spans 15 residues. Germline loops: CDR1 MGHDK, CDR2 SYGVNS. CDR3 sequence: CASSEYALNTGDLFF. In DNA, the CDR3 is TGTGCCAGCAGTGAATATGCGCTGAACACCGGGGATCTGTTTTTT.

The chain has TRBV7-2 and TRBJ1-4; TRBD1 aligns across 9 bases. CDR1 is SGHTA and CDR2 is FQGNSA in the germline V gene. The CDR3 runs 16 residues. V gave up 3 bases and J gave up 7 bases; unmatched junction bases: 9. The CDR3 reads CASSFWGDRGTEKLFF. The CDR3, as DNA: TGTGCCAGCAGCTTTTGGGGTGACAGGGGGACTGAAAAACTGTTTTTT.

This clonotype was detected a few times. The V call is TRBV7-9, the J call TRBJ1-4; tentative D call: TRBD1 (6 bases). Germline V gene data show CDR1 as SEHNR and CDR2 as FQNEAQ (reference sequence). The CDR3 has 15 residues. Trimming left V 2 bases short and J 8 bases short, with 15 bases between. This chain's CDR3 is CASSLMTGGEEKLFF. The CDR3 region has the DNA TGTGCCAGCAGCTTAATGACAGGCGGGGAGGAAAAACTGTTTTTT.

This clonotype was counted ten times or more. CDR3 sequence (DNA): TGCGCCAGCAGCTTGCGGCCTAGCGGATACAATGAGCAGTTCTTC. Protein sequence: CASSLRPSGYNEQFF. The rearrangement links TRBV5-1 to TRBJ2-1; 7 nucleotides agree with TRBD2. The CDR3 loop spans 15 amino acids. Germline-derived CDR1 and CDR2 are SGHRS and YFSETQ. J lost 4 bases, V lost 1 base, and 5 bases had no gene match. The full variable domain, rest sourced from reference TRBV5-1 and TRBJ2-1, is KAGVTQTPRYLIKTRGQQVTLSCSPISGHRSVSWYQQTPGQGLQFLFEYFSETQRNKGNFPGRFSGRQFSNSRSEMNVSTLELGDSALYLCASSLRPSGYNEQFFGPGTRLTVL.

On this clonotype itself: A much larger clone is a single base away; this may be a read error. V usage is TRBV20-1 and J usage is TRBJ2-7; 10 bases align to TRBD2. CDR1 is DFQATT, CDR2 SNEGSKA, per germline (reference sequence). The CDR3 contains 16 residues. The CDR3 nucleotides are TGCTGTGCTAGATCCGAGACTAGCGGGCCCCCCTACGAGCAGTACTTC. It yields the protein CCARSETSGPPYEQYF.

This clonotype was recorded many times. The chain's CDR3 is CASSYPLVYEQYF. The CDR3 DNA follows: TGTGCCAGCAGTTACCCGCTGGTCTACGAGCAGTACTTC. The genes are TRBV6-2 or TRBV6-3 and TRBJ2-7; no clear D. V was trimmed by 2 bases and J by 3 bases, leaving 8 bases between them. The CDR3 has 13 residues. The V gene's germline CDR1 is MNHEY and CDR2 SVGEGT.

As to this clonotype: A read error is possible here, since a much larger clone lies one base away. The V and J genes are TRBV10-2 and TRBJ2-7; TRBD2 is a possible D gene (5 bases). V was pared by 8 bases and J by 2 bases, with 16 bases between. CDR1 and CDR2 from the germline V gene are WSHSY and SAAADI. The CDR3 consists of 14 residues. The CDR3 loop is CASGLEANPYEQYF. The CDR3 DNA reads TGCGCCAGCGGTTTGGAGGCAAATCCCTACGAGCAGTACTTC.

At least ten counts were recorded for this clonotype. The chain is built from TRBV7-9 and TRBJ2-7, with D tentatively TRBD1 (6 bases). The CDR3 extends over 17 amino acids. The V and J ends lost 1 base and 0 bases respectively, with 16 bases between them. Germline-derived CDR1 and CDR2 are SEHNR and FQNEAQ (reference sequence). The CDR3 loop reads CASSLGWGPPNSYEQYF. The DNA for the CDR3 is TGTGCCAGCAGCTTAGGGTGGGGGCCGCCAAACTCCTACGAGCAGTACTTC.

This clonotype showed up many times. The chain combines TRBV7-2 with TRBJ2-7, with a possible D match to TRBD2 (6 bases). V lost 1 base and J 2 bases, leaving 9 bases between the germline ends. This CDR3 contains 14 residues. Per germline, CDR1 SGHTA and CDR2 FQGNSA. The CDR3 sequence is CASSLGGTPYEQYF. The CDR3 DNA is TGTGCCAGCAGCTTAGGCGGGACCCCCTACGAGCAGTACTTC. The full variable domain, rest sourced from reference TRBV7-2 and TRBJ2-7, is GAGVSQSPSNKVTEKGKDVELRCDPISGHTALYWYRQSLGQGLEFLIYFQGNSAPDKSGLPSDRFSAERTGGSVSTLTIQRTQQEDSAVYLCASSLGGTPYEQYFGPGTRLTVT.

A single count supports this clonotype. The chain employs TRBV7-2 and TRBJ1-3; D possibly corresponds to TRBD1 (6 bases). The V end was cut by 5 bases, the J end by 0 bases, with 17 bases between. Germline values: CDR1 SGHTA, CDR2 FQGNSA. The CDR3 loop spans 17 amino acids. CDR3 bases: TGTGCCAGCAGCCGATACCGGACAGCAACCTCTGGAAACACCATATATTTT. Its protein product is CASSRYRTATSGNTIYF.

This clonotype was detected ten times or more. This chain joins TRBV5-5 and TRBJ2-4; TRBD2 matches at 15 bases. The V and J ends lost 3 bases and 6 bases, in that order; junction bases with no gene match: 1. The CDR3 extends over 15 amino acids. The germline gives CDR1 SGHKS, CDR2 YYEKEE (reference sequence). CDR3 nucleotide sequence: TGTGCCAGCAGCTGGGGACTAGCGGGAGGAAACATTCAGTACTTC. This encodes CASSWGLAGGNIQYF.

As regards this clonotype: A much bigger clone sits one base away, suggesting this may be a read error. V gene TRBV5-1 combines with J gene TRBJ2-1; D is possibly TRBD2 (5 bases). There are 15 residues in the CDR3. Looked up from germline, CDR1 is SGHRS and CDR2 is YFSETQ. V was clipped by 1 base and J by 12 bases, with 20 bases between them. The CDR3 is CASSLRIGASEGQFF. In nucleotides, the CDR3 is TGCGCCAGCAGCTTGCGGATAGGCGCTAGTGAGGGGCAGTTCTTC.

A word on this clonotype: This may be a read error, as it is one base from a much larger clone. The chain links TRBV10-3 to TRBJ2-7; 7 positions match TRBD2. The CDR3 sequence is 15 residues long. CDR1 is ENHRY and CDR2 is SYGVKD in the germline V gene. The CDR3 coding sequence is TGTGCCATCAGTTGGACTAGGGACTGGAACTACGACCAGTACTTC. This codes for CAISWTRDWNYDQYF.

This clonotype has ten or more counts. The J gene is TRBJ2-7, the V gene TRBV7-9; either TRBD1 or TRBD2 may supply D (5 bases each). The germline V gene encodes CDR1 SEHNR and CDR2 FQNEAQ (reference sequence). Trimming took off 3 bases at V and 6 bases at J, with 9 bases between the two ends. CDR3 length: 12 residues. This CDR3 reads CASSLGVGEQYF. The CDR3 DNA reads as TGTGCCAGCAGCTTGGGGGTCGGCGAGCAGTACTTC.

This clonotype occurred many times. The V and J genes are TRBV6-5 and TRBJ2-7; 10 nucleotides align to TRBD2. V shed 0 bases and J 3 bases; nucleotides not matched to a gene: 5. Per germline, CDR1 MNHEY and CDR2 SVGAGI. This CDR3 is 16 amino acids long. The CDR3 sequence: CASSYSGTSVIYEQYF. In DNA, the CDR3 is TGTGCCAGCAGTTACTCCGGGACTAGCGTTATCTACGAGCAGTACTTC.

V and J are TRBV5-1 and TRBJ2-3; D is possibly TRBD2 (5 bases). CDR1 is SGHRS, CDR2 YFSETQ, per germline. The CDR3 is 16 amino acids. V was shortened by 0 bases and J by 5 bases, with 16 bases between the two germline ends. This CDR3 is CASSLEGPSGIDTQYF. The DNA for the CDR3 is TGCGCCAGCAGCTTGGAAGGTCCCAGCGGTATAGATACGCAGTATTTT.

This clonotype was detected ten times or more. The chain has TRBV6-1 and TRBJ2-5, with D hard to call. V lost 0 bases, J lost 6 bases, and 5 bases lay in between. There are 12 residues in the CDR3. Germline CDR1 reads MNHNS; CDR2 reads SASEGT. CDR3 residues: CASSEALKTQYF. CDR3 in DNA: TGTGCCAGCAGTGAAGCGCTAAAGACCCAGTACTTC.

On this clonotype itself: A much larger clone differs from this one at a single base, so this may be a read error. This chain uses TRBV4-2 with TRBJ2-7, with 10 bases that match TRBD2. The CDR3 covers 16 residues. J was trimmed by 0 bases and V by 3 bases; bases with no gene match: 5. Germline loops: CDR1 LGHNA, CDR2 YNFKEQ. In nucleotides, the CDR3 is TGTGCCAGCAGCCACGGAGCGGGAGGGCTCTCCTACGAGCAGTACTTC. Protein product: CASSHGAGGLSYEQYF.

This clonotype appeared many times. V gene TRBV7-9 combines with J gene TRBJ1-1; no definite D call. CDR3 length equals 15 residues. Germline V lookup: CDR1 SEHNR, CDR2 FQNEAQ (reference sequence). Trimming left V 8 bases short and J 1 base short, with 17 bases between. The CDR3: CASAGESQPNTEAFF. CDR3 DNA: TGTGCCAGCGCCGGGGAAAGTCAGCCGAACACTGAAGCTTTCTTT.

The V call is TRBV29-1, the J call TRBJ2-1, with D maybe TRBD1 (5 bases). CDR3 length: 14 residues. V shed 1 base and J shed 4 bases, with 11 bases lying between them. Germline loops: CDR1 SQVTM, CDR2 ANQGSEA. The chain's CDR3 is CSVEGGYPYNEQFF. The CDR3 bases are TGCAGCGTTGAAGGGGGCTACCCTTACAATGAGCAGTTCTTC.

This clonotype appeared many times. The rearrangement uses TRBV20-1 and TRBJ2-3, with unresolved D. Trimming removed 5 bases from V and 10 bases from J, with 22 bases in between. The CDR3 totals 14 residues. Germline CDR1 and CDR2: DFQATT and SNEGSKA (reference sequence). This CDR3 is CSAELPQSGAAQYF. In DNA, the CDR3 is TGCAGTGCTGAGCTCCCCCAGTCGGGCGCCGCGCAGTATTTT.

This clonotype was counted ten times or more. This sequence joins TRBV11-1 and TRBJ2-7, with 7 positions matching TRBD2. Trimming took 1 base from V and 1 from J; bases not matched to a gene: 13. The CDR3 contains 18 residues. Germline CDR1 SGHAT, CDR2 FQDESV (reference sequence). The CDR3, as DNA: TGTGCCAGCAGCTTAGAGCGGGGCCGCTCTACGACTTCCTACGAGCAGTACTTC. This gives the protein CASSLERGRSTTSYEQYF.